Following are 32 T cell receptor beta chains from one sample sequenced in a study of T cells after yellow fever vaccination. MiXCR was run by TCRdb on the 5' RACE reads, yielding one entry per CDR3 protein. Found here are 340,000 or so distinct CDR3 sequences, approximately 12% of them singletons; the top ten hold about 3%. This specimen consisted of CD4+ T cells sorted from PBMCs, obtained 15 days after the yellow fever booster vaccination. These TCRs come from a man in his late teens or twenties who received the YFV17D yellow fever vaccine.

The chain links TRBV9 to TRBJ2-5, with D tentatively TRBD2 (5 bases). The CDR3 has 17 amino acids. Trimming removed 0 bases at V and 1 base at J, with 16 bases between. Per the germline V gene, CDR1 is SGDLS and CDR2 is YYNGEE. The CDR3, as DNA: TGTGCCAGCAGCGTAGCAGGCGGGTTTGAATTCCAAGAGACCCAGTACTTC. It yields the protein CASSVAGGFEFQETQYF. Drawing the rest from reference TRBV9 and TRBJ2-5, the complete variable domain is DSGVTQTPKHLITATGQRVTLRCSPRSGDLSVYWYQQSLDQGLQFLIQYYNGEERAKGNILERFSAQQFPDLHSELNLSSLELGDSALYFCASSVAGGFEFQETQYFGPGTRLLVL.

The V call is TRBV10-3, the J call TRBJ2-2; D possibly corresponds to TRBD2 (5 bases). The V gene's germline CDR1 is ENHRY and CDR2 SYGVKD. The CDR3 has 15 residues. Trimming stripped 4 bases from V and 2 bases from J, with 11 bases between. The CDR3 sequence: CAISGTAENTGELFF. The CDR3 DNA reads TGTGCCATCAGTGGGACTGCAGAAAACACCGGGGAGCTGTTTTTT.

This clonotype was seen a handful of times. CDR3 in DNA: TGTGCCAGCAGTACCGGGGCAGCGGGCAATTCACCCCTCCACTTT. As protein: CASSTGAAGNSPLHF. The chain is built from TRBV2 and TRBJ1-6; perhaps TRBD1 as D (5 bases). The CDR3 contains 15 residues. Deletions cut 5 bases from V and 7 bases from J, with 15 bases between. Germline assignment: CDR1 SNHLY and CDR2 FYNNEI.

CDR3 sequence: CASSSETADTQYF. As DNA, the CDR3 is TGTGCCAGCAGTTCAGAAACAGCAGATACGCAGTATTTT. The rearrangement links TRBV12-3 or TRBV12-4 to TRBJ2-3; no reliable D call. This CDR3 is built from 13 residues. V lost 4 bases and J lost 4, with 9 bases in between.

This clonotype was seen only a few times. The V gene is TRBV4-2, the J gene TRBJ2-2; 8 nucleotides match TRBD2. Germline V gene lookup returns CDR1 LGHNA and CDR2 YNFKEQ. The CDR3 consists of 16 residues. J gave up 6 bases and V 1 base, and 7 bases lay outside the gene matches. This CDR3 is CASSQVNGGAAGELFF. The DNA of the CDR3 is TGTGCCAGCAGCCAAGTTAACGGGGGGGCCGCCGGGGAGCTGTTTTTT.

This clonotype was counted many times. The chain uses TRBV18 and TRBJ2-1; no clear D gene. The V gene's germline CDR1 is KGHSH and CDR2 LQKENI. Trimming took 0 bases from V and 8 from J, leaving 5 bases between them. The CDR3 covers 12 residues. DNA for the CDR3: TGTGCCAGCTCACCACCCAGCCATGAGCAGTTCTTC. It codes for CASSPPSHEQFF.

V and J are TRBV20-1 and TRBJ2-7; 12 bases map to TRBD1. V gave up 2 bases and J gave up 2 bases; unmatched junction bases: 4. Germline lookup yields CDR1 DFQATT and CDR2 SNEGSKA (reference sequence). The CDR3 runs to 15 residues. This CDR3 is CSARPGTGGAYEQYV. CDR3 in DNA: TGCAGTGCTAGACCCGGGACAGGGGGCGCCTACGAGCAGTACGTC.

This clonotype has just a few counts. This chain joins TRBV12-3 or TRBV12-4 and TRBJ2-2; D gene uncertain. The CDR3 is made up of 15 amino acids. Trimming stripped 4 bases from V and 5 bases from J, with 14 bases between. CDR3 bases: TGTGCCAGCAGTTGGCCCCTTCCTAGGACCGGGGAGCTGTTTTTT. Its protein is CASSWPLPRTGELFF.

This clonotype was detected only a few times. The CDR3 DNA is TGTGCCACCAGTGGGACAGGGTCAGATACGCAGTATTTT. Translated: CATSGTGSDTQYF. This chain uses TRBV24-1 with TRBJ2-3; 8 nucleotides line up with TRBD1. V shed 5 bases, J shed 4 bases, and the junction held 1 base outside the gene matches. CDR3 length: 13 residues. The germline V gene encodes CDR1 KGHDR and CDR2 SFDVKD.

This chain uses TRBV5-1 with TRBJ2-2; D is ambiguous. This CDR3 has 15 amino acids. From germline, CDR1 is SGHRS and CDR2 YFSETQ. V gave up 7 bases and J gave up 7 bases, with 20 bases separating them. CDR3 amino acids: CASSTLGTEGGELFF. In DNA, the CDR3 is TGCGCCAGCTCAACTCTGGGTACTGAAGGCGGGGAGCTGTTTTTT.

DNA for the CDR3: TGTGCCAGCAGTGGAGACCGGACCGGTCGAAACACCATATATTTT. Translated: CASSGDRTGRNTIYF. The rearrangement uses TRBV6-5 and TRBJ1-3; D not certain. Germline loops: CDR1 MNHEY, CDR2 SVGAGI. Deletions cut 5 bases from V and 5 bases from J, with 16 bases between. This CDR3 contains 15 residues.

CDR3 DNA: TGCAGTGCTAGCCCAGGGACAGGGGCCCTCTACGAGCAGTACGTC. Translation: CSASPGTGALYEQYV. This rearrangement joins TRBV20-1 to TRBJ2-7, with 10 bases matching TRBD1. Germline assignment: CDR1 DFQATT and CDR2 SNEGSKA (reference sequence). V shed 3 bases and J 3 bases; nucleotides not matched to a gene: 8. The CDR3 is 15 amino acids.

The sample holds a few counts of this clonotype. The gene calls are TRBV11-2 and TRBJ2-5, with TRBD2 identical over 14 bases. There are 19 residues in the CDR3. Germline V gives CDR1 SGHAT, CDR2 FQNNGV. V gave up 4 bases and J gave up 0 bases; unmatched junction bases: 10. CDR3: CASSYGTSGGLEYQETQYF. CDR3 DNA: TGTGCCAGCAGCTACGGGACTAGCGGGGGACTCGAGTACCAAGAGACCCAGTACTTC.

This clonotype was seen a few times. The genes are TRBV11-2 and TRBJ2-3; possible D gene TRBD1, 6 bases. Germline lookup yields CDR1 SGHAT and CDR2 FQNNGV. Trimming pared 4 bases from V and 6 bases from J, leaving 20 bases between. The CDR3 length is 16 residues. The CDR3 reads CASSSYRAPLGDTQYF. CDR3 nucleotide sequence: TGTGCCAGCAGCTCCTACAGGGCCCCGCTAGGGGATACGCAGTATTTT. The variable domain in full, with the rest retrieved from reference TRBV11-2 and TRBJ2-3, is EAGVAQSPRYKIIEKRQSVAFWCNPISGHATLYWYQQILGQGPKLLIQFQNNGVVDDSQLPKDRFSAERLKGVDSTLKIQPAKLEDSAVYLCASSSYRAPLGDTQYFGPGTRLTVL.

This chain uses TRBV5-1 with TRBJ1-1; D remains ambiguous. V was shortened by 5 bases and J by 3 bases, with 5 bases between the two germline ends. The germline CDR1 and CDR2 sequences are SGHRS and YFSETQ. The CDR3 runs to 11 residues. CDR3 region: CASRSYTEAFF. The CDR3, as DNA: TGCGCCAGCAGGAGCTACACTGAAGCTTTCTTT. Variable domain in full (rest from reference TRBV5-1 and TRBJ1-1): KAGVTQTPRYLIKTRGQQVTLSCSPISGHRSVSWYQQTPGQGLQFLFEYFSETQRNKGNFPGRFSGRQFSNSRSEMNVSTLELGDSALYLCASRSYTEAFFGQGTRLTVV.

This clonotype was observed a handful of times. The chain joins TRBV2 to TRBJ2-7; D is ambiguous. The CDR3 is made up of 12 amino acids. Trimming removed 4 bases from V and 0 bases from J, with 4 bases in between. Looked up from germline, CDR1 is SNHLY and CDR2 is FYNNEI. The CDR3 nucleotides read TGTGCCAGCAGTGGACACTCCTACGAGCAGTACTTC. Residues: CASSGHSYEQYF.

In this sample, this clonotype turned up a few times. The chain employs TRBV27 and TRBJ2-5; weak D call: TRBD1 (5 bases). Trimming removed 4 bases at V and 4 bases at J, with 13 bases between. Germline V lookup: CDR1 MNHEY, CDR2 SMNVEV (reference sequence). The CDR3 consists of 14 residues. This CDR3 reads CASSSADRTETQYF. The CDR3 coding sequence is TGTGCCAGCAGTTCTGCTGACAGAACAGAGACCCAGTACTTC.

This clonotype has just a few counts. The CDR3 coding sequence is TGTGCCAGCAGACCAACCATGTGGTACAGGGCGGGAACCGGGGAGCTGTTTTTT. This sequence encodes CASRPTMWYRAGTGELFF. The chain employs TRBV12-3 or TRBV12-4 and TRBJ2-2; D could derive from TRBD1 or TRBD2 (6 bases each). V was trimmed by 6 bases and J by 5 bases, leaving 25 bases between them. The CDR3 spans 18 residues.

The chain combines TRBV28 with TRBJ2-2, with TRBD2 as a possible D gene (6 bases). CDR1 is MDHEN and CDR2 is SYDVKM in the germline V gene. The CDR3 is 13 residues long. Trimming left V 10 bases short and J 2 bases short, with 11 bases between. The CDR3 DNA sequence: TGTGCCATCCATAGCGGTAACACCGGGGAGCTGTTTTTT. Protein sequence: CAIHSGNTGELFF.

This clonotype was counted only a few times. The rearrangement uses TRBV7-9 and TRBJ2-5; no clear D gene. V lost 5 bases and J lost 1, with 11 bases in between. The CDR3 has 14 residues. Per germline, CDR1 SEHNR and CDR2 FQNEAQ (reference sequence). The CDR3: CASSQTASQETQYF. CDR3 nucleotides: TGTGCCAGCAGCCAAACGGCTAGCCAAGAGACCCAGTACTTC.

In nucleotides, the CDR3 is TGTGCCAGCTCTCGAACCCGGACAGGGGAGGGCACTGAAGCTTTCTTT. Translated, it gives CASSRTRTGEGTEAFF. The chain carries TRBV18 and TRBJ1-1; 9 bases map to TRBD1. J was trimmed by 4 bases and V by 6 bases; bases with no gene match: 12. Germline loops: CDR1 KGHSH, CDR2 LQKENI. The CDR3 covers 16 residues.

The rearrangement links TRBV15 to TRBJ1-2; no clear D. CDR3 length equals 13 residues. CDR1 is LNHNV, CDR2 YYDKDF, per germline (reference sequence). V lost 1 base, J lost 3 bases, and 6 bases lay in between. The CDR3 reads CATSRGSDYGYTF. CDR3 DNA sequence: TGTGCCACCAGCAGAGGATCGGACTATGGCTACACCTTC.

The chain couples TRBV24-1 to TRBJ2-1; a possible D gene is TRBD1 (6 bases). V was pared by 3 bases and J by 2 bases, with 13 bases between. CDR1 and CDR2 from the germline V gene are KGHDR and SFDVKD. The CDR3 is made up of 16 amino acids. In DNA form, the CDR3 reads TGTGCCACCAGTGATCCCTCTCAGGGGCCCTACAATGAGCAGTTCTTC. This encodes CATSDPSQGPYNEQFF.

This clonotype has more than one count but fewer than ten. This chain connects TRBV5-1 to TRBJ1-1, with a tentative D call TRBD1 (5 bases). Germline V CDR1 and CDR2: SGHRS, YFSETQ. The CDR3 spans 15 residues. V was cut by 0 bases and J by 6 bases, with 15 bases left in between. The CDR3 region is CASSLAVGQGSEAFF. As DNA, the CDR3 is TGCGCCAGCAGCTTGGCCGTTGGGCAGGGCTCTGAAGCTTTCTTT.

This clonotype was observed a few times. The chain's CDR3 is CASSVGQSANYGYTF. Written as DNA, the CDR3 is TGCGCCAGCAGCGTCGGACAGTCTGCTAACTATGGCTACACCTTC. This chain uses TRBV5-1 with TRBJ1-2, with TRBD1 as a possible D gene (6 bases). V shed 4 bases and J shed 0 bases, with 13 bases lying between them. The CDR3 is made up of 15 amino acids. Germline lookup yields CDR1 SGHRS and CDR2 YFSETQ.

This chain links TRBV28 with TRBJ1-1, with TRBD1 matching 8 bases. There are 15 residues in the CDR3. The junction had 8 bases not matched to a gene; V was cut back by 7 bases and J by 1 base. The germline V gene encodes CDR1 MDHEN and CDR2 SYDVKM. The CDR3 DNA sequence: TGTGCCAGCAAGACAGGGGTGATATGGAACACTGAAGCTTTCTTT. This codes for CASKTGVIWNTEAFF.

Many counts were recorded for this clonotype. The chain combines TRBV20-1 with TRBJ1-1, with a weak D call TRBD1 (6 bases). Between the trimmed V and J ends, which lost 3 bases and 2 bases, there was a span of 7 bases. CDR3 size: 12 residues. CDR1 and CDR2 (germline): DFQATT, SNEGSKA (reference sequence). The CDR3 protein is CSARTGNTEAFF. The CDR3 bases are TGCAGTGCTAGGACAGGTAACACTGAAGCTTTCTTT.

This clonotype has just a few counts. The V and J genes are TRBV5-1 and TRBJ1-2; TRBD1 matches 7 bases. J lost 6 bases, V lost 4 bases, and 9 bases had no gene match. Germline lookup yields CDR1 SGHRS and CDR2 YFSETQ. The CDR3 runs to 14 residues. As DNA, the CDR3 is TGCGCCAGCAGCCCCCGAGGGGGCGCGAATGGCTACACCTTC. Amino acids: CASSPRGGANGYTF.

This clonotype was detected a few times. The V and J genes are TRBV20-1 and TRBJ1-3; the D is unclear. The V gene lost 0 bases and the J gene lost 4 bases, with 7 bases spanning the gap. CDR1 and CDR2 (germline): DFQATT, SNEGSKA (reference sequence). This CDR3 is built from 13 residues. DNA for the CDR3: TGCAGTGCTAGAGATCGTCGCGGAAACACCATATATTTT. Protein product: CSARDRRGNTIYF.

In this sample, this clonotype turned up a few times. This chain joins TRBV3-1 and TRBJ2-3; D could derive from TRBD1 or TRBD2 (5 bases each). The V and J ends lost 4 bases and 3 bases respectively, with 20 bases between them. This CDR3 is built from 17 residues. The germline V gene encodes CDR1 LGHDT and CDR2 YNNKEL (reference sequence). The CDR3 is CASSRDAMPGRTDTQYF. In nucleotides, the CDR3 is TGTGCCAGCAGCCGTGACGCGATGCCGGGACGGACAGATACGCAGTATTTT.

This clonotype turned up a few times. The chain combines TRBV14 with TRBJ2-3, with D hard to call. Per the germline V gene, CDR1 is SGHDN and CDR2 is FVKESK. V was shortened by 1 base and J by 10 bases, with 12 bases between the two germline ends. This CDR3 contains 13 residues. CDR3 sequence reads: CASSQVGGHPQYF. The CDR3 DNA follows: TGTGCCAGCAGCCAAGTGGGTGGGCATCCGCAGTATTTT. Full variable domain (remainder filled in from reference TRBV14 and TRBJ2-3): EAGVTQFPSHSVIEKGQTVTLRCDPISGHDNLYWYRRVMGKEIKFLLHFVKESKQDESGMPNNRFLAERTGGTYSTLKVQPAELEDSGVYFCASSQVGGHPQYFGPGTRLTVL.

This clonotype was counted only a few times. This chain connects TRBV3-1 to TRBJ1-2; TRBD1 matches at 9 bases. This CDR3 has 14 residues. CDR1 LGHDT and CDR2 YNNKEL come from the germline V gene (reference sequence). The trim removed 4 bases at V and 3 bases at J, leaving 3 bases unmatched. For the CDR3, the DNA is TGTGCCAGCAGCCCGGGGGACAGGGACTATGGCTACACCTTC. The encoded protein is CASSPGDRDYGYTF.